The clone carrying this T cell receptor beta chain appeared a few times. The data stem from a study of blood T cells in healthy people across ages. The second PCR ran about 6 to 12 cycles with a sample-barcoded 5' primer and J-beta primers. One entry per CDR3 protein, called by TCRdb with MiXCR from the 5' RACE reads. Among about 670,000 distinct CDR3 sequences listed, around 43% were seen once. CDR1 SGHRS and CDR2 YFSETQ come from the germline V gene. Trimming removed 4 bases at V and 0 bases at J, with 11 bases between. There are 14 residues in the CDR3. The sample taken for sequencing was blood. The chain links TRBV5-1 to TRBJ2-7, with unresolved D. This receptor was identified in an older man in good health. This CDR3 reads CASSLIPNSYEQYF. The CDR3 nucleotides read TGCGCCAGCAGCCTGATACCGAACTCCTACGAGCAGTACTTC.